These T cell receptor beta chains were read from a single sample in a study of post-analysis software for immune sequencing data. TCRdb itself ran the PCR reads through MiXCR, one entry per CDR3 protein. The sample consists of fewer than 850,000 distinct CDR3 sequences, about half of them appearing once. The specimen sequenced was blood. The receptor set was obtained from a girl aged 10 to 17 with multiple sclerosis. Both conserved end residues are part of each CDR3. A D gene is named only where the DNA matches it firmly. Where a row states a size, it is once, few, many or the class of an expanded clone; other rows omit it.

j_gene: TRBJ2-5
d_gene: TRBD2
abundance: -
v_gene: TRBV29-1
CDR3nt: TGCAGCGCCGGACTAGCGGGAGAGCAAGAGACCCAGTACTTC
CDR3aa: CSAGLAGEQETQYF

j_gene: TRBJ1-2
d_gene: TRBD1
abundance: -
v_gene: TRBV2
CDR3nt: TGTGCCAGCCCTGACAGGGAAGGCGGCTACACCTTC
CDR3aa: CASPDREGGYTF

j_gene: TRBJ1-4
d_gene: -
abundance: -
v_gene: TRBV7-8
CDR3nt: TGTGCCAGCAGCTTAGCCGGGGGATATAATGAAAAACTGTTTTTT
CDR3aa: CASSLAGGYNEKLFF

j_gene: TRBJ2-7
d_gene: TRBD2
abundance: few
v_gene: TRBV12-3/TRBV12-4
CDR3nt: TGTGCCAGCAGTTTAGGTGAGGCGGGAGGCCCCTACGAGCAGTACTTC
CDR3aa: CASSLGEAGGPYEQYF

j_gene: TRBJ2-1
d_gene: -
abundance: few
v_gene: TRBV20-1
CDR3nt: TGCAGTGCTGAGGGCAATGAGCAGTTCTTC
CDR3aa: CSAEGNEQFF

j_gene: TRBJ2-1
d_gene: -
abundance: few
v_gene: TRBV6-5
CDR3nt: TGTGCCAGTAGTCCGGGAGCCAGCTCCTACAATGAGCAGTTCTTC
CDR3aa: CASSPGASSYNEQFF

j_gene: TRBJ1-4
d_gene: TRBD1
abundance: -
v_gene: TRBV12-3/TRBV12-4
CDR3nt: TGTGCCAGCAGTGGGGGACAGGGGGCGCATCTGTTTTTT
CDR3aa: CASSGGQGAHLFF

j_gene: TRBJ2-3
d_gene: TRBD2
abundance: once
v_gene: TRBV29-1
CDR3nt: TGCAGCGTTGAAGAAGGGGGGGCTAGCGGGAGCACAGATACGCAGTATTTT
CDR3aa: CSVEEGGASGSTDTQYF

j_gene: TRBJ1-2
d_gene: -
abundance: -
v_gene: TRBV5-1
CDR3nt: TGCGCCAGCAGCTTGGATATGGCGGGGGCGCCCTATGGCTACACCTTC
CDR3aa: CASSLDMAGAPYGYTF

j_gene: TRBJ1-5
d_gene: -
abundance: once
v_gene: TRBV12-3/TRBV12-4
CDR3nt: TGTGCCAGCAGTTTTGGGCAGGGGCAGCCCCAGCATTTT
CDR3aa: CASSFGQGQPQHF

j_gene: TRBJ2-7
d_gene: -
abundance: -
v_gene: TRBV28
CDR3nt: TGTGCCAGCAGCCCGGACGCCCCCTACGAGCAGTACTTC
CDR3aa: CASSPDAPYEQYF

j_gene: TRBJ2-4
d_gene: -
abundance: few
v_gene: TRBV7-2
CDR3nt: TGTGCCAGCAGCCTACAGAAGCCGTTTGGAGCCAAAAACATTCAGTACTTC
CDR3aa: CASSLQKPFGAKNIQYF

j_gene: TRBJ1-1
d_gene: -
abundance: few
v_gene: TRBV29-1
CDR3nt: TGCAGTTCACGGGGGGAGGGCACTGAAGCTTTCTTT
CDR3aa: CSSRGEGTEAFF

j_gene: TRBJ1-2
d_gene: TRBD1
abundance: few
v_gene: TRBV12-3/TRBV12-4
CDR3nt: TGTGCCAGCAGTAGACAGGGGGTGTACTATGGCTACACCTTC
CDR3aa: CASSRQGVYYGYTF

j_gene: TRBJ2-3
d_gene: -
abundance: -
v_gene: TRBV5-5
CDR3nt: TGTGCCAGCAGCCCCCTCGGTTCGGGAAAAGATACGCAGTATTTT
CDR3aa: CASSPLGSGKDTQYF

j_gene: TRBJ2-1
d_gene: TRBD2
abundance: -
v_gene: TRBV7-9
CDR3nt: TGTGCCAGCAGCCCCCGACTAGCGGGCGCCGACTTGAGGGAGCAGTTCTTC
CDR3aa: CASSPRLAGADLREQFF

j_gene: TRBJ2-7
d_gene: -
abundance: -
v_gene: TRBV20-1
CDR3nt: TGCAGTGCTAGAGATCCGAGACACCCCCGTTCCAGGCACGAGCAGTACTTC
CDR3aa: CSARDPRHPRSRHEQYF

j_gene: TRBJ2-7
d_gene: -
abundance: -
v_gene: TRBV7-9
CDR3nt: TGTGCCAGCAGCCCCAGAGGGGGTAGGATCCACGAGCAGTACTTC
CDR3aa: CASSPRGGRIHEQYF

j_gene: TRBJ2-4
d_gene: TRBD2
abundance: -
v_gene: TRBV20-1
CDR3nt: TGCAGTGCCCCTGTACGGGAGGCCAAAAACATTCGGTACTTC
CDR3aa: CSAPVREAKNIRYF

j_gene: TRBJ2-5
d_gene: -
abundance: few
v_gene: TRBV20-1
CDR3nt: TGCGGTGCCTCCCCCCGGGTGGGGGAGCAGTACTTC
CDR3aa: CGASPRVGEQYF

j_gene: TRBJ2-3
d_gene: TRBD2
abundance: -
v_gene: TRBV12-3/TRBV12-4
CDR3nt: TGTGCCAGCAGTCCCCGGACTAGCGGAGATACGCAGTATTTT
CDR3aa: CASSPRTSGDTQYF

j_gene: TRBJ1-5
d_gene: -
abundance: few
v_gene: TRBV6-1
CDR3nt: TGTGCCAGCAGTGACCCTCAGGAGCCCCAGCATTTT
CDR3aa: CASSDPQEPQHF

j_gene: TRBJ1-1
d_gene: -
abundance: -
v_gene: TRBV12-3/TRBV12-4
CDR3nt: TGTGCCAGCAGTTTAGGCAGGGTTGTAGATCCTGAAGCTTTCTTT
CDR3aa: CASSLGRVVDPEAFF

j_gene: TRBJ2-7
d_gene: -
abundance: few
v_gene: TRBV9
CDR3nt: TGTGCCAGCAGCGTAGGGGGTAGGTCAGACGAGCAGTACTTC
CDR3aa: CASSVGGRSDEQYF

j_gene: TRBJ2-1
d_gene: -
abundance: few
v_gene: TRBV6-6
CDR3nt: TGTGCCAGCCTCCAGGGGCTAGCGCCTAGGGGCTACAATGAGCAGTTCTTC
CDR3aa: CASLQGLAPRGYNEQFF

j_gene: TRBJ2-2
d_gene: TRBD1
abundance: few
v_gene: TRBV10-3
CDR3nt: TGTGCCATCAGTCTACGGACAGGGTTGAACACCGGGGAGCTGTTTTTT
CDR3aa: CAISLRTGLNTGELFF

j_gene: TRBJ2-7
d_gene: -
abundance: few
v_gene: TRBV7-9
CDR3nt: TGTGCCAGCAGCCCCGGACTCCCACCCTACGAGCAGTACTTC
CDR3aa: CASSPGLPPYEQYF

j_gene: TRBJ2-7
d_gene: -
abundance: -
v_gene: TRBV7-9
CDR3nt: TGTGCCAGCAGCTTGGGCAGACAGGTCGAGCAGTACTTC
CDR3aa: CASSLGRQVEQYF

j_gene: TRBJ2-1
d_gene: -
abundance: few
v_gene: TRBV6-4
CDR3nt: TGTGCCAGCAGTGAGTCCGGGAGCTCCTACAATGAGCAGTTCTTC
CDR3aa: CASSESGSSYNEQFF

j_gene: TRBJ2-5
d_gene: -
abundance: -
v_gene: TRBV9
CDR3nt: TGTGCCAGCAGCGTACTTCAGGGTGGGGAGACCCAGTACTTC
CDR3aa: CASSVLQGGETQYF

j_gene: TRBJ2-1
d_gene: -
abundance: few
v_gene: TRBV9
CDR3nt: TGTGCCAGCAGCGTATTTCCCGGGACCGCCTACAATGAGCAGTTCTTC
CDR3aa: CASSVFPGTAYNEQFF

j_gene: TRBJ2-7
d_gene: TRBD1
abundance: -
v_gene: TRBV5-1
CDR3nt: TGCGCCAGCAGCCCATATGACAGGGACTCCTACGAGCAGTACTTC
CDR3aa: CASSPYDRDSYEQYF

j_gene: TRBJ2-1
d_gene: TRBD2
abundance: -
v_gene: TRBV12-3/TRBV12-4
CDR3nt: TGTGCCAGCGTCCCGGGACTAGCAACCTACAATGAGCAGTTCTTC
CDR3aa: CASVPGLATYNEQFF

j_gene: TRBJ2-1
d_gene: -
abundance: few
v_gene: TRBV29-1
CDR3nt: TGCAGCGTTGGGCCAGTCGCAGGATACAATGAGCAGTTCTTC
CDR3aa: CSVGPVAGYNEQFF

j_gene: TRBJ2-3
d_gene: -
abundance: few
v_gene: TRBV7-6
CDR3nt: TGTGCCAGCAGCTCAGGGGATAGCGGCACAGATACGCAGTATTTT
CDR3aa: CASSSGDSGTDTQYF

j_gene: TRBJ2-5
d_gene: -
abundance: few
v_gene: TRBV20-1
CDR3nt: TGCAGTGCCGGGACAAAAGAGACCCAGTACTTC
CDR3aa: CSAGTKETQYF

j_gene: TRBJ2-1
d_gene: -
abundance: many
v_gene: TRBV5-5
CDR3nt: TGTGCCAGCAGCTTGGTAGCAAGCTCCTACAATGAGCAGTTCTTC
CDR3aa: CASSLVASSYNEQFF

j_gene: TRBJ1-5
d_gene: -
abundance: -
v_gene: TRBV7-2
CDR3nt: TGTGCCAGCAGCTTAGGGGGCAGGGGAAATCAGCCCCAGCATTTT
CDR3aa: CASSLGGRGNQPQHF

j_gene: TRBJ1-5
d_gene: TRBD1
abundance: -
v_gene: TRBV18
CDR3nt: TGTGCCAGCTCACCGACGGGGACAGGGCCTAGCAATCAGCCCCAGCATTTT
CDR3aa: CASSPTGTGPSNQPQHF

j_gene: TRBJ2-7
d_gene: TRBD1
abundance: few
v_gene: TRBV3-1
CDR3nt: TGTGCCAGCAGCCGGGACAGGGGATCCGAGCAGTACTTC
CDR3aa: CASSRDRGSEQYF

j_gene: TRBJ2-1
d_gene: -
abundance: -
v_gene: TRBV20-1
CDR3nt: TGCGGTGCGGCGGGTTCAGATGTAAATGAGCAGTTCTTC
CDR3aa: CGAAGSDVNEQFF

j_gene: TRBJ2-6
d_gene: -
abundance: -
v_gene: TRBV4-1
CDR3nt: TGCGCCAGCAGCCAAGAGGGGAAACCTAGCTCTGGGGCCAACGTCCTGACTTTC
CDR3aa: CASSQEGKPSSGANVLTF

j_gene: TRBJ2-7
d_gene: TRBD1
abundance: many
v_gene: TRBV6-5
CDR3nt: TGTGCCAGCAGCCTGGACAGGGCGGGCGAGCAGTACTTC
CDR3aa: CASSLDRAGEQYF

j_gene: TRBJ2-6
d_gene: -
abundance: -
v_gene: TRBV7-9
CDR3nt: TGTGCCAGCAGCTTAGTGGCAGGGCTGTCTTCCTCTGGGGCCAACGTCCTGACTTTC
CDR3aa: CASSLVAGLSSSGANVLTF

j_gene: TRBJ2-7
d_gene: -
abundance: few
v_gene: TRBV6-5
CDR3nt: TGTGCCAGCAGTTTAGGGGATGCTTCCTACGAGCAGTACTTC
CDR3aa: CASSLGDASYEQYF

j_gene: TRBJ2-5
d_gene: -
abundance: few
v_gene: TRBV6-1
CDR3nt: TGTGCCAGCAGTGAAGGGACAGCGCTCCAAGAGACCCAGTACTTC
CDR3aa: CASSEGTALQETQYF

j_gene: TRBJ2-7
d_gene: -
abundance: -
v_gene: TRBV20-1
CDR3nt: TGCAGTGCTAGTCCGCAGGGGTACGAGCAGTACTTC
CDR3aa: CSASPQGYEQYF

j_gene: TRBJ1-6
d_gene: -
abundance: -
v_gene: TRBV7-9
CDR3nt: TGTGCCAGCAGCTTATATGGCAGCTCCTATAATTCACCCCTCCACTTT
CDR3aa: CASSLYGSSYNSPLHF

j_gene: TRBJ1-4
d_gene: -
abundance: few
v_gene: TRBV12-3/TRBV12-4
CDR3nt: TGTGCCAGCGGGAGGACGGCGGTCTCTGAAAAACTGTTTTTT
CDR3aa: CASGRTAVSEKLFF

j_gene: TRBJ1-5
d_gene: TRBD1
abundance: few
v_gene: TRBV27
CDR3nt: TGTGCCAGCAGACACGACAGGGGGGTAAATCAGCCCCAGCATTTT
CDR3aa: CASRHDRGVNQPQHF

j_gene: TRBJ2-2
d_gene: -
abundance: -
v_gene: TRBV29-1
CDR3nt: TGCAGCGTTGGGACGGGGCCCGGGGAGCTGTTTTTT
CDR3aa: CSVGTGPGELFF

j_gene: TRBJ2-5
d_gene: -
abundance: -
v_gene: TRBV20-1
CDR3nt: TGCAGTGCTAGGATCGTGAAACAAGAGACCCAGTACTTC
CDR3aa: CSARIVKQETQYF

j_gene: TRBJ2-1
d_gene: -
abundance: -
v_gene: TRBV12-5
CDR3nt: TGTGCTAGTGGTTTGGGCAGGAACTACAATGAGCAGTTCTTC
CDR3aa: CASGLGRNYNEQFF

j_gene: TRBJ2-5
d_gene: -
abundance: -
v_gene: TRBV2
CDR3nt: TGTGCCAGCAGTGGGAATAGCTTAGAGACCCAGTACTTC
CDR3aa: CASSGNSLETQYF

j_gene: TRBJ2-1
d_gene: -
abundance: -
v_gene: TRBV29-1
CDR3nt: TGCAGCGTTATTATTAGTGGGAATGAGCAGTTCTTC
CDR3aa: CSVIISGNEQFF

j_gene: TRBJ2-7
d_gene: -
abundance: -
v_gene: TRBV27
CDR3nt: TGTGCCAGCAGTTTAGCGGACACTACCTACGAGCAGTACTTC
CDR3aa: CASSLADTTYEQYF

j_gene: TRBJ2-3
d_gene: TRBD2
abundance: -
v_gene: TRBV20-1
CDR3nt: TGCAGTGCTAGAGATAGGACTAGCGAGTTCACAGATACGCAGTATTTT
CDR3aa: CSARDRTSEFTDTQYF